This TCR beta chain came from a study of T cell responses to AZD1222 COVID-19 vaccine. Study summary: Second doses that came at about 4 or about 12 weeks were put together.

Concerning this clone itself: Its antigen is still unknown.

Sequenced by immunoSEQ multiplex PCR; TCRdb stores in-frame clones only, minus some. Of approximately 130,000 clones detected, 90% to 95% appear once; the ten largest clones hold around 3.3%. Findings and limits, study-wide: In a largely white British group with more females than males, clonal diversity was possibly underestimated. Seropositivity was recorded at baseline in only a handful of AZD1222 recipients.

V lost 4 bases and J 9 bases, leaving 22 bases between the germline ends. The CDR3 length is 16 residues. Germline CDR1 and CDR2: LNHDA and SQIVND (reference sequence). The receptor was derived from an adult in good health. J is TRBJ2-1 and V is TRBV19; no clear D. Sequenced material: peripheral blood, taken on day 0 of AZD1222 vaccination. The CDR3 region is CASSRFTSVSNPEQFF. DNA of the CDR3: TGTGCCAGTAGTAGATTTACCAGCGTGTCTAATCCTGAGCAGTTCTTC. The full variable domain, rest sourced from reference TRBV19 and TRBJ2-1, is DGGITQSPKYLFRKEGQNVTLSCEQNLNHDAMYWYRQDPGQGLRLIYYSQIVNDFQKGDIAEGYSVSREKKESFPLTVTSAQKNPTAFYLCASSRFTSVSNPEQFFGPGTRLTVL.